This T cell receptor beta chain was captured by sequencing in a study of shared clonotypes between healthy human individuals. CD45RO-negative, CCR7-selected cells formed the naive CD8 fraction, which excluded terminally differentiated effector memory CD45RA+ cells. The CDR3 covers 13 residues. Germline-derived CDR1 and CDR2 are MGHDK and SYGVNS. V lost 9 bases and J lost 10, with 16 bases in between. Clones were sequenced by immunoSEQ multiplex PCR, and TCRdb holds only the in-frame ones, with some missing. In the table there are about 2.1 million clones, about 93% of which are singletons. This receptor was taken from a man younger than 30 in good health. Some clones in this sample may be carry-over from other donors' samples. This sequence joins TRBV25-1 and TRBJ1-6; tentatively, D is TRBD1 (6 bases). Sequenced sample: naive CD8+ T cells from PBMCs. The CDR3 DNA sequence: TGTGCCAGTGGGGGGGCAGGGAGCTCACCCCTCCACTTT. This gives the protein CASGGAGSSPLHF.